The clone carrying this T cell receptor beta chain was detected only once. Its cognate antigen is unknown. This record comes from a study of radiation and T cells in renal cell carcinoma. Assay used: immunoSEQ multiplex PCR; TCRdb lists only in-frame clones, some missing. The table includes 150,000 to 200,000 clones, about 85% detected once. General study results and limits: Baseline intratumoral clonotype presence is unknown without pretreatment biopsies. In blood, top tumor clones expanded by 2 weeks, shrinking by 4.

The time point: blood 4 weeks post-SBRT, at nephrectomy. Treatment specified: 15 Gy SBRT to primary tumor, nephrectomy 4 weeks later. Nephrectomy followed 15 Gy stereotactic body radiation by 4 weeks. The patient's renal cell carcinoma had clear cell pathology. Material: blood, obtained from a patient whose treatment included radiotherapy and nephrectomy. The TCR was taken from a woman aged 45-60 years with renal cell carcinoma.

This chain's CDR3 is CASSLDHGDTQYF. CDR3 DNA sequence: TGTGCCAGCAGCTTAGACCATGGGGATACGCAGTATTTT. The rearrangement uses TRBV7-2 and TRBJ2-3, with D hard to call. CDR3 length: 13 amino acids. Germline values: CDR1 SGHTA, CDR2 FQGNSA. The V end was cut by 1 base, the J end by 6 bases, with 8 bases between.